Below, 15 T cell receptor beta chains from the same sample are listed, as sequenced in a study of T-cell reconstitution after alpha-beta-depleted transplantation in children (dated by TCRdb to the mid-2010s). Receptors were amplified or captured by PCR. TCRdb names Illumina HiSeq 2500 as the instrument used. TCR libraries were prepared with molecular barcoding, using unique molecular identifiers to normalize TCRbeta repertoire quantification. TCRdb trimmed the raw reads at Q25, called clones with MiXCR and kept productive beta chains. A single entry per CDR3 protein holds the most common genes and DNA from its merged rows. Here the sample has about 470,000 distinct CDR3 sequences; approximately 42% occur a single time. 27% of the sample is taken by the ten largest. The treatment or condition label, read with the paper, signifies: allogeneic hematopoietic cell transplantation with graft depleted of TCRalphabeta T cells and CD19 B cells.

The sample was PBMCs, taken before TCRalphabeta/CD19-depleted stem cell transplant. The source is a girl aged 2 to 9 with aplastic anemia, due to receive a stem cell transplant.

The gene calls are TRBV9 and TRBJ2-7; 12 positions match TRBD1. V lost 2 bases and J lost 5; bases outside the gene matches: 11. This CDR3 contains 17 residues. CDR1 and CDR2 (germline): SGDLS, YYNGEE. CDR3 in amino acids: CASSVSHTGTGGDEQYF. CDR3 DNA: TGTGCCAGCAGCGTCTCTCACACCGGGACAGGGGGCGACGAGCAGTACTTC.

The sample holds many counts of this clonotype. In nucleotides, the CDR3 is TGTGCCAGCAGCCAAGGACAGGGGGCAGGCGAGCAGTACTTC. Protein sequence: CASSQGQGAGEQYF. The rearrangement links TRBV4-2 to TRBJ2-7, with TRBD1 identical over 10 bases. The CDR3 has 14 residues. V shed 1 base and J 6 bases; nucleotides not matched to a gene: 3. In germline, CDR1 is LGHNA, CDR2 YNFKEQ.

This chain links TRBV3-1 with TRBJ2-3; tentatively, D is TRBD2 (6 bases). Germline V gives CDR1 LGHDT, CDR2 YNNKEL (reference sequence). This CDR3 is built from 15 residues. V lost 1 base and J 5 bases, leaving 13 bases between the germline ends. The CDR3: CASSQGDSGGDTQYF. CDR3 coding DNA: TGTGCCAGCAGCCAAGGGGACTCCGGAGGAGATACGCAGTATTTT.

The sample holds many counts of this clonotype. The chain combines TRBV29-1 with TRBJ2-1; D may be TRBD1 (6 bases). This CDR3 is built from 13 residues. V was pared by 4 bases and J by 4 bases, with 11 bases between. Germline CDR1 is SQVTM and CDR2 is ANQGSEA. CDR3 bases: TGCAGCGTTGTTGGGACACCATACAATGAGCAGTTCTTC. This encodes CSVVGTPYNEQFF.

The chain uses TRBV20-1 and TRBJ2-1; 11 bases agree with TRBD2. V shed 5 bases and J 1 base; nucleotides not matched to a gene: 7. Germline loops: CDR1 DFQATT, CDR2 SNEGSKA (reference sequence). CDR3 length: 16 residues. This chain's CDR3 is CSAEGVAGGSYNEQFF. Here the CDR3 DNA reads TGCAGTGCTGAGGGAGTAGCGGGAGGGTCCTACAATGAGCAGTTCTTC.

This chain's CDR3 is CASRTGQLNYGYTF. In DNA, the CDR3 is TGTGCCAGCAGGACGGGACAGCTTAACTATGGCTACACCTTC. The V gene is TRBV5-5, the J gene TRBJ1-2, with 7 nucleotides matching TRBD1. From germline, CDR1 is SGHKS and CDR2 YYEKEE (reference sequence). V dropped 5 bases and J dropped 1; count of bases not matched to a gene: 5. The CDR3 is made up of 14 amino acids.

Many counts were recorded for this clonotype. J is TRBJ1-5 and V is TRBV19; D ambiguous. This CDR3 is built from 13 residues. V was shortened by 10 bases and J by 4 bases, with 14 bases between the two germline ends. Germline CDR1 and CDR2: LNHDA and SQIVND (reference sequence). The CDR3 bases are TGTGCCACAAGAAGAGGGAGAAATCAGCCCCAGCATTTT. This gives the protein CATRRGRNQPQHF. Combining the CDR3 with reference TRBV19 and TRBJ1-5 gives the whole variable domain DGGITQSPKYLFRKEGQNVTLSCEQNLNHDAMYWYRQDPGQGLRLIYYSQIVNDFQKGDIAEGYSVSREKKESFPLTVTSAQKNPTAFYLCATRRGRNQPQHFGDGTRLSIL.

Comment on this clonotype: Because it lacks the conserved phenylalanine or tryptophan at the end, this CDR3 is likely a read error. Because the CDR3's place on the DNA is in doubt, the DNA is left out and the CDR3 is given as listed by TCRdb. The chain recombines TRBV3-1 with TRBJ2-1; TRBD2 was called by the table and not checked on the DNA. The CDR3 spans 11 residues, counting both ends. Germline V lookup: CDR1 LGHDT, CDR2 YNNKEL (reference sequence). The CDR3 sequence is CASSKRETLRL.

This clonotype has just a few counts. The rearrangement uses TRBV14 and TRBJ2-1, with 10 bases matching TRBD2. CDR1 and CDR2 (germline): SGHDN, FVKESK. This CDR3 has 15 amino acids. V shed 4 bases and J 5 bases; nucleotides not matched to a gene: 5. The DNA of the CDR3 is TGTGCCAGCAGCCTTCTAGCGGGAGTAGACAATGAGCAGTTCTTC. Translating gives CASSLLAGVDNEQFF.

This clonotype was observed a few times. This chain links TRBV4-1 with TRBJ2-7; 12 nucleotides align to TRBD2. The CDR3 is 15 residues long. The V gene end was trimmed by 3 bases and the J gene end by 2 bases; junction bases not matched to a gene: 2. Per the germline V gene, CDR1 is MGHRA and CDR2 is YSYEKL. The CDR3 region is CASSHRTSGAYEQYF. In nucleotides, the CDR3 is TGCGCCAGCAGCCACCGGACTAGCGGGGCCTACGAGCAGTACTTC.

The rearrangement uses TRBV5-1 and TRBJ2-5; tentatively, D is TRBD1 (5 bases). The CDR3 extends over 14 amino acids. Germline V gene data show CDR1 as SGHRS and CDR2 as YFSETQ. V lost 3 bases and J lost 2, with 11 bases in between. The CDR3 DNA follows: TGCGCCAGCAGCTCCGGACACCCTCAAGAGACCCAGTACTTC. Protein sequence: CASSSGHPQETQYF.

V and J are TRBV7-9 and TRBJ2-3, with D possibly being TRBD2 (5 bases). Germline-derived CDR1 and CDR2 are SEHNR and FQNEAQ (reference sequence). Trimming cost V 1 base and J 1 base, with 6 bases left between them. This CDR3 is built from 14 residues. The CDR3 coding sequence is TGTGCCAGCAGCTTAGTACTAGGCACAGATACGCAGTATTTT. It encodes CASSLVLGTDTQYF.

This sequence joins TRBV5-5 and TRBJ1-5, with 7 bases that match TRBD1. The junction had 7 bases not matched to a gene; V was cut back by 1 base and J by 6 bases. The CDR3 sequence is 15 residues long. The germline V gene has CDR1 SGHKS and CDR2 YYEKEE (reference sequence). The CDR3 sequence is CASSLFKGAAQPQHF. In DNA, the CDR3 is TGTGCCAGCAGCTTGTTTAAGGGGGCGGCTCAGCCCCAGCATTTT. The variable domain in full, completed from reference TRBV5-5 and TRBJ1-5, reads DAGVTQSPTHLIKTRGQQVTLRCSPISGHKSVSWYQQVLGQGPQFIFQYYEKEERGRGNFPDRFSARQFPNYSSELNVNALLLGDSALYLCASSLFKGAAQPQHFGDGTRLSIL.

CDR3 nucleotides: TGTGCCAGCAGTGCTTTAGGGGATCTCGGGGCGGCTTTCTTT. It translates to CASSALGDLGAAFF. This chain uses TRBV6-1 with TRBJ1-1; tentative D call: TRBD1 (5 bases). CDR1 and CDR2 (germline): MNHNS, SASEGT. The CDR3 runs 14 residues. Trimming stripped 4 bases from V and 11 bases from J, with 20 bases between.

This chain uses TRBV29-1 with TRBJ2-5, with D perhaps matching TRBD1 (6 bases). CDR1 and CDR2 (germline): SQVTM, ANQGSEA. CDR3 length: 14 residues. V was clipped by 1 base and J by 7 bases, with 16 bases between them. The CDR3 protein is CSVEGEQGEATQYF. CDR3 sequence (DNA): TGCAGCGTTGAAGGGGAACAGGGAGAGGCGACCCAGTACTTC.